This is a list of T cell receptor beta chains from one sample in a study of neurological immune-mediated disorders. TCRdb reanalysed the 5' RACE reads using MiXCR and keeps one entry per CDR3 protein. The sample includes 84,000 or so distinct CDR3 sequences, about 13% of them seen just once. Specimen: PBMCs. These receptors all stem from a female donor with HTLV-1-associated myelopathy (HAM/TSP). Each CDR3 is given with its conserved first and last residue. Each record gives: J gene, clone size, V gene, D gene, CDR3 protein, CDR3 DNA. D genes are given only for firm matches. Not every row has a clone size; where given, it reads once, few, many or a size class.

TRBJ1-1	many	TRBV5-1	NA	CASSWDMNTEAFF	TGCGCCAGCAGCTGGGATATGAACACTGAAGCTTTCTTT
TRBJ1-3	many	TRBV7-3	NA	CASSPDHSGNTIYF	TGTGCCAGCAGCCCTGACCACTCTGGAAACACCATATATTTT
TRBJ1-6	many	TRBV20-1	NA	CSASSAGNNSPLHF	TGCAGTGCTTCCTCCGCAGGGAATAATTCACCCCTCCACTTT
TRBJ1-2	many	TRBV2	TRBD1	CASTTQGGHYGYTF	TGTGCCAGCACCACCCAGGGGGGCCACTATGGCTACACCTTC
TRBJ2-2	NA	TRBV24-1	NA	CATSDGTQNAVELFF	TGTGCCACCAGTGACGGGACACAGAACGCCGTGGAGCTGTTTTTT
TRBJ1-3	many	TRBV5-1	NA	CASSLNGDPGNTIYF	TGCGCCAGCAGCTTGAATGGGGACCCTGGAAACACCATATATTTT
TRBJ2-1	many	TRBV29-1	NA	CSVEVRKEQFF	TGCAGCGTTGAAGTACGGAAGGAGCAGTTCTTC
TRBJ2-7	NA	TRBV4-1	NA	CASSQHWSLANEQYF	TGCGCCAGCAGCCAACATTGGTCGCTTGCCAACGAGCAGTACTTC
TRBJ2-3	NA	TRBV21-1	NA	CASSKEGGMGDTQYF	TGTGCCAGCAGCAAAGAGGGGGGGATGGGAGATACGCAGTATTTT
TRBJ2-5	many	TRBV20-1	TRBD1	CSARPSDRGMGETQYF	TGCAGTGCTAGACCTTCGGACAGGGGAATGGGAGAGACCCAGTACTTC
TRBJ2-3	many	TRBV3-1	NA	CASSSQSPPITDTQYF	TGTGCCAGCAGCAGCCAATCGCCCCCAATAACAGATACGCAGTATTTT
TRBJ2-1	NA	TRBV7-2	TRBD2	CAIRSPGLDEQFF	TGTGCCATCAGAAGCCCGGGACTAGATGAGCAGTTCTTC
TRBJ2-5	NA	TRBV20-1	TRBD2	CSAFSGWALETQYF	TGCAGTGCTTTTAGCGGGTGGGCTTTAGAGACCCAGTACTTC
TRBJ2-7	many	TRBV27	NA	CASSPTGTGPYEQYF	TGTGCCAGCAGTCCGACAGGGACTGGACCCTACGAGCAGTACTTC
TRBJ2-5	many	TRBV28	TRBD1	CASSPRQGGGETQYF	TGTGCCAGCAGCCCGCGACAGGGTGGTGGAGAGACCCAGTACTTC
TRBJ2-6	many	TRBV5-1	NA	CASSPGDSVGANVLTF	TGCGCCAGCAGCCCCGGAGACAGCGTCGGGGCCAACGTCCTGACTTTC
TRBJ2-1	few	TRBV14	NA	CASSQDLLGNNEQFF	TGTGCCAGCAGCCAAGATCTGCTGGGAAACAATGAGCAGTTCTTC
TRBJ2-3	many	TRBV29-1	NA	CSVESGRGGSDTQYF	TGCAGCGTTGAAAGTGGCAGGGGTGGGTCAGATACGCAGTATTTT
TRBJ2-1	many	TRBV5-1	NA	CASSLGGEYNEQFF	TGCGCCAGCAGCTTGGGAGGGGAATACAATGAGCAGTTCTTC
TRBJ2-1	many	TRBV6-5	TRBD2	CASSYRSGVNNEQFF	TGTGCCAGCAGTTACCGTAGCGGGGTTAACAATGAGCAGTTCTTC
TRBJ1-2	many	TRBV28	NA	CASSDGYGYTF	TGTGCCAGCAGCGATGGATATGGCTACACCTTC
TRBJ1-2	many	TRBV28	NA	CASVSGRYGYTF	TGTGCCAGCGTATCGGGACGATATGGCTACACCTTC
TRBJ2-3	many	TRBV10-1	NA	CASSESRGRVDTDTQYF	TGCGCCAGCAGTGAGTCTCGAGGCAGGGTGGACACAGATACGCAGTATTTT